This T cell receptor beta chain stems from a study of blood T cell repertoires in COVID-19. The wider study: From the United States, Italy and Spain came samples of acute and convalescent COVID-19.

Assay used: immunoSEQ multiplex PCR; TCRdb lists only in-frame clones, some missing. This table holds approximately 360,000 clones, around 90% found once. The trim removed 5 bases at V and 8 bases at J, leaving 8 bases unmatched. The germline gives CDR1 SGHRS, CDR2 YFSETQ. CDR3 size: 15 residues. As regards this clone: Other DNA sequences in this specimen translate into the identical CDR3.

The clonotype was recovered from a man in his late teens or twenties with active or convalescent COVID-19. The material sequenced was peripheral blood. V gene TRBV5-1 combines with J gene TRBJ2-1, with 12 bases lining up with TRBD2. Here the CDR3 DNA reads TGCGCCAGCAGTCTAGCGGGGGGGCCTCTCGATGAGCAGTTCTTC. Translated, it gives CASSLAGGPLDEQFF.